These 27 T cell receptor beta chains came from one sample sequenced in a study of T cells in Graves' hyperthyroidism and ophthalmopathy (dated by TCRdb to the late 2010s). Library construction relied on multiplex PCR. Instrument used: Illumina HiSeq 2000. The TCR beta CDR3 regions were amplified from the RNA transcripts. For the first round of RT-PCR on the TCR CDR3, the HTBI primer set was used together with the Qiagen OneStep RT-PCR kit. The public reads were reanalyzed by TCRdb: fastp trimming at Q25, MiXCR alignment, in-frame beta chains only. Each CDR3 protein appears once, grouped with its most common genes and DNA. Counted in this sample were about 560,000 distinct CDR3 sequences; about a sixth of them appeared once. The top ten hold 15% to 20% of the sample. The sequencing sample was made of blood. The receptors here all came from a woman between 18 and 29 years old with Graves' hyperthyroidism.

This clonotype was observed at least ten times. CDR3 coding DNA: TGTGCCAGCACCGGAGAGGTGAACACTGAAGCTTTCTTT. Its translation: CASTGEVNTEAFF. V is TRBV2 and J is TRBJ1-1; D ambiguous. V shed 7 bases and J shed 0 bases, with 9 bases lying between them. The CDR3 runs 13 residues. Germline CDR1 SNHLY, CDR2 FYNNEI. The full variable domain, its missing parts supplied by reference TRBV2 and TRBJ1-1, is EPEVTQTPSHQVTQMGQEVILRCVPISNHLYFYWYRQILGQKVEFLVSFYNNEISEKSEIFDDQFSVERPDGSNFTLKIRSTKLEDSAMYFCASTGEVNTEAFFGQGTRLTVV.

The rearrangement joins TRBV2 to TRBJ2-4, with unresolved D. The CDR3 has 15 amino acids. From germline, CDR1 is SNHLY and CDR2 FYNNEI. Trimming pared 2 bases from V and 3 bases from J, leaving 11 bases between. The CDR3 loop is CASSELVGFKNIQYF. The CDR3 nucleotides read TGTGCCAGCAGTGAACTGGTAGGGTTCAAAAACATTCAGTACTTC.

The sample holds many counts of this clonotype. The rearrangement uses TRBV20-1 and TRBJ2-7; no definite D call. CDR1 is DFQATT and CDR2 is SNEGSKA in the germline V gene (reference sequence). Deletions cut 6 bases from V and 7 bases from J, with 13 bases between. This CDR3 has 11 amino acids. The CDR3 nucleotides are TGCAGTGCCGGCGAATTGGGGGAGCAGTACTTC. Its protein is CSAGELGEQYF.

The chain carries TRBV19 and TRBJ1-5; possibly TRBD1 for D (6 bases). V was shortened by 5 bases and J by 6 bases, with 20 bases between the two germline ends. CDR1 is LNHDA, CDR2 SQIVND, per germline (reference sequence). This CDR3 contains 16 residues. As DNA, the CDR3 is TGTGCCAGTAGTTCACCCCAGGGGCTGGGTTCTCAGCCCCAGCATTTT. Amino acid sequence: CASSSPQGLGSQPQHF.

The chain couples TRBV6-1 to TRBJ2-3, with TRBD1 identical over 8 bases. Losses at the gene ends were 7 bases for V and 3 bases for J; bases not matched to a gene: 6. This CDR3 spans 14 amino acids. Germline V gene sequence: CDR1 MNHNS, CDR2 SASEGT. CDR3 amino acids: CASTGGQSTDTQYF. The CDR3 DNA reads TGTGCCAGCACAGGGGGCCAGTCAACAGATACGCAGTATTTT.

At least ten counts were recorded for this clonotype. Written as DNA, the CDR3 is TGTGCCACCAGTCCCGGGACAGGGGAGGAAAAACTGTTTTTT. Its translation: CATSPGTGEEKLFF. The chain couples TRBV24-1 to TRBJ1-4; TRBD1 aligns across 10 bases. CDR3 length equals 14 residues. Germline-derived CDR1 and CDR2 are KGHDR and SFDVKD. After removal of 6 bases from V and 8 bases from J, the junction contained 5 bases not matched to a gene.

The genes are TRBV11-2 and TRBJ1-2, with 7 bases lining up with TRBD1. From germline, CDR1 is SGHAT and CDR2 FQNNGV. V shed 0 bases and J 7 bases; nucleotides not matched to a gene: 5. The CDR3 is 14 amino acids. This chain's CDR3 is CASSLDRGAGGYTF. The CDR3 coding sequence is TGTGCCAGCAGCTTAGACAGGGGGGCAGGTGGCTACACCTTC.

This clonotype was observed at least ten times. The chain carries TRBV28 and TRBJ1-1; TRBD1 might be the D (6 bases). Trimming took 7 bases from V and 5 from J, leaving 20 bases between them. Per germline, CDR1 MDHEN and CDR2 SYDVKM. CDR3 length: 15 amino acids. CDR3 loop: CASITAVGASTEAFF. CDR3 DNA sequence: TGTGCCAGCATCACCGCCGTGGGGGCGTCGACTGAAGCTTTCTTT.

This clonotype was seen ten or more times. The chain couples TRBV2 to TRBJ1-3; D may be TRBD1 (5 bases). With 1 base removed from V and 7 bases from J, the gap between germline ends came to 11 bases. The CDR3 is 14 residues long. Per the germline V gene, CDR1 is SNHLY and CDR2 is FYNNEI. In DNA form, the CDR3 reads TGTGCCAGCAGTGAAGGTTGGGGGGGGAACACCATATATTTT. It specifies CASSEGWGGNTIYF.

The V call is TRBV29-1, the J call TRBJ2-7; D unclear. This CDR3 region has 12 residues. The V end lost 4 bases, the J end lost 2 bases, and 9 bases lay between the germline ends. Germline CDR1 reads SQVTM; CDR2 reads ANQGSEA. CDR3 sequence (DNA): TGCAGCGTTGTGACACTTACCTACGAGCAGTACTTC. It translates to CSVVTLTYEQYF.

This sequence joins TRBV30 and TRBJ2-7; either TRBD1 or TRBD2 may fit D (5 bases each). Germline lookup yields CDR1 GTSNPN and CDR2 SVGIG (reference sequence). Trimming took off 0 bases at V and 6 bases at J, with 12 bases between the two ends. The CDR3 is 13 amino acids. CDR3 region: CAWSVLTGTEQYF. CDR3 DNA: TGTGCCTGGAGTGTACTCACGGGGACCGAGCAGTACTTC.

The V and J genes are TRBV4-3 and TRBJ2-1; either TRBD1 or TRBD2 may fit D (5 bases each). Trimming pared 2 bases from V and 0 bases from J, leaving 11 bases between. CDR3 length: 16 residues. The germline V gene has CDR1 LGHNA and CDR2 YSLEER. Here the CDR3 DNA reads TGCGCCAGCAGCCAATTCGTGGGGGTCTCCTACAATGAGCAGTTCTTC. It encodes CASSQFVGVSYNEQFF.

In this sample, this clonotype turned up a few times. V gene TRBV4-2 combines with J gene TRBJ1-6; 9 nucleotides line up with TRBD1. Per the germline V gene, CDR1 is LGHNA and CDR2 is YNFKEQ. The CDR3 length is 15 residues. V gave up 4 bases and J gave up 10 bases; unmatched junction bases: 8. The CDR3 is CASSLRQGEGSPLHF. CDR3 nucleotide sequence: TGTGCCAGCAGCCTCCGACAGGGGGAAGGGTCACCCCTCCACTTT.

This clonotype came up many times. The V gene is TRBV6-2 or TRBV6-3, the J gene TRBJ2-1, with 11 bases aligning to TRBD2. This CDR3 comprises 17 residues. Germline V gene data show CDR1 as MNHEY and CDR2 as SVGEGT. Trimming cost V 5 bases and J 8 bases; bases outside gene matches: 14. The CDR3 loop reads CASSRISGRASIDEQFF. DNA of the CDR3: TGTGCCAGCAGTCGCATTAGCGGGAGGGCCAGCATAGATGAGCAGTTCTTC.

This clonotype was counted at least ten times. The chain carries TRBV6-2 or TRBV6-3 and TRBJ1-1; D not resolved. This CDR3 has 14 residues. V lost 2 bases, J lost 3 bases, and 10 bases lay in between. CDR1 and CDR2 (germline): MNHEY, SVGEGT. CDR3 in amino acids: CASSYVGKYTEAFF. The CDR3 nucleotides read TGTGCCAGCAGTTACGTGGGGAAGTACACTGAAGCTTTCTTT.

This rearrangement joins TRBV12-3 or TRBV12-4 to TRBJ2-4, with D maybe TRBD2 (7 bases). The CDR3 sequence is 14 residues long. V lost 3 bases and J 16 bases, leaving 22 bases between the germline ends. CDR3 in DNA: TGTGCCAGCAGTTTGGGGGGGGGAGCGGGACACCGCTACTTC. Translated, it gives CASSLGGGAGHRYF.

This clonotype was observed at least ten times. The chain couples TRBV5-1 to TRBJ2-1; 10 bases align to TRBD2. CDR1 SGHRS and CDR2 YFSETQ come from the germline V gene. Unmatched junction bases numbered 13, after V lost 4 bases and J lost 6 bases. CDR3 size: 17 residues. CDR3 in DNA: TGCGCCAGCAGCCGGACGGTTCTAGCGGGAGAGGGCAATGAGCAGTTCTTC. Its protein product is CASSRTVLAGEGNEQFF.

About this clonotype: It may be a read error: a sequence one base away is much more abundant. The conserved phenylalanine or tryptophan normally closing the CDR3 is absent here, so this likely arose from a read error. The rearrangement joins TRBV6-5 to TRBJ2-7, with D unclear. V lost 4 bases and J 4 bases, leaving 11 bases between the germline ends. The germline CDR1 and CDR2 sequences are MNHEY and SVGAGI. CDR3 length equals 13 residues. The CDR3 DNA reads as TGTGCCAGCAGTTTCACCGGAAGTTACGAGCAGTACCTC. It translates to CASSFTGSYEQYL.

This clonotype was counted many times. The chain combines TRBV12-3 or TRBV12-4 with TRBJ2-3; 8 nucleotides line up with TRBD1. Trimming at V came to 6 bases and at J to 6 bases, leaving 5 bases not matched to a gene. This CDR3 comprises 13 residues. CDR3 coding DNA: TGTGCCAGCAGGGGTGACAGGGGTGATACGCAGTATTTT. Its protein is CASRGDRGDTQYF.

This clonotype was observed at least ten times. The chain has TRBV6-1 and TRBJ2-1, with 13 bases matching TRBD2. Germline assignment: CDR1 MNHNS and CDR2 SASEGT. The V segment lost 6 bases and the J segment 7 bases; nucleotides outside the gene matches: 9. There are 16 residues in the CDR3. The CDR3 nucleotides read TGTGCCAGCAGAGGACTAGCGGGGGCCAATGGGAATGAGCAGTTCTTC. Translated, it gives CASRGLAGANGNEQFF.

As concerns this clonotype: This is likely a read error, given that the CDR3 carries no conserved phenylalanine or tryptophan at its end. V and J are TRBV12-3 or TRBV12-4 and TRBJ1-3, with TRBD1 matching over 7 bases. The CDR3 totals 16 residues. The V gene end was trimmed by 6 bases and the J gene end by 0 bases; junction bases not matched to a gene: 8. The DNA of the CDR3 is TGTGCCAGCAGAAGAACGGGACAGAGCTCTGGAAACACCATATATCTT. This gives the protein CASRRTGQSSGNTIYL.

This clonotype was counted a few times. The chain links TRBV5-5 to TRBJ1-4; 7 bases are shared with TRBD1. The germline CDR1 and CDR2 sequences are SGHKS and YYEKEE (reference sequence). V gave up 3 bases and J gave up 4 bases; unmatched junction bases: 6. The CDR3 is made up of 15 amino acids. CDR3 bases: TGTGCCAGCAGCTCGATGAACAGGGGTAATGAAAAACTGTTTTTT. Protein: CASSSMNRGNEKLFF.

As concerns this clonotype: Being one base from a much bigger clone, this may be a read error. The rearrangement links TRBV15 to TRBJ2-7; perhaps TRBD2 as D (6 bases). Germline loops: CDR1 LNHNV, CDR2 YYDKDF (reference sequence). V was pared by 1 base and J by 5 bases, with 18 bases between. The length of the CDR3 is 16 residues. The CDR3 here is CATSRGRGLTGDEQYF. In DNA form, the CDR3 reads TGTGCCACCAGCAGAGGAAGAGGACTAACGGGAGACGAGCAGTACTTC.

This rearrangement joins TRBV5-1 to TRBJ2-7; TRBD2 might be the D (5 bases). The CDR3 loop spans 16 amino acids. CDR1 is SGHRS and CDR2 is YFSETQ in the germline V gene. V lost 3 bases and J 4 bases, leaving 20 bases between the germline ends. CDR3: CASSSGLAPPGYEQYF. In DNA, the CDR3 is TGCGCCAGCAGCTCCGGTTTAGCGCCCCCAGGATACGAGCAGTACTTC.

This clonotype was counted at least ten times. The J gene is TRBJ1-5, the V gene TRBV6-2 or TRBV6-3, with no clear D. The germline CDR1 and CDR2 sequences are MNHEY and SVGEGT. The CDR3 is 16 amino acids. V lost 0 bases and J lost 7, with 16 bases in between. The CDR3, as DNA: TGTGCCAGCAGTTACTCCCTGTTGCGCCGCGGGCAGCCCCAGCATTTT. This sequence encodes CASSYSLLRRGQPQHF.

This clonotype was counted at least ten times. The V call is TRBV3-1, the J call TRBJ1-1, with 7 nucleotides matching TRBD1. The CDR3 covers 13 residues. The V segment lost 6 bases and the J segment 5 bases; nucleotides outside the gene matches: 6. CDR1 LGHDT and CDR2 YNNKEL come from the germline V gene (reference sequence). The CDR3 is CASSYNRGTEAFF. The CDR3 coding sequence is TGTGCCAGCAGTTACAACAGGGGAACTGAAGCTTTCTTT.

This clonotype was recorded at least ten times. The chain links TRBV28 to TRBJ1-1; possibly TRBD1 for D (5 bases). CDR1 is MDHEN, CDR2 SYDVKM, per germline. V lost 1 base and J 3 bases, leaving 12 bases between the germline ends. This CDR3 region has 15 residues. Here the CDR3 DNA reads TGTGCCAGCAGTTTATCCCGTTGGGGACACACTGAAGCTTTCTTT. As protein: CASSLSRWGHTEAFF.